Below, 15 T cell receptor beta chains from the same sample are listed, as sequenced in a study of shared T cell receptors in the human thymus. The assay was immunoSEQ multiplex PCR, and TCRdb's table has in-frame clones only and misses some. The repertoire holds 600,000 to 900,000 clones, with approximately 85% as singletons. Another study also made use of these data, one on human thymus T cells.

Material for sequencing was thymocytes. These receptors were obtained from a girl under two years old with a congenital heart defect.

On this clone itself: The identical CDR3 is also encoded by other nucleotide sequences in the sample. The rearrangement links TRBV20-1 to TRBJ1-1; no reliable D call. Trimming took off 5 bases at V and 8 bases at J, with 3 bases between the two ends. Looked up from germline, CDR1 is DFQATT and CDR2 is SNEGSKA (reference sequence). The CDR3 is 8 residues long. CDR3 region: CSALEAFF. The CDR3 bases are TGCAGTGCTTTAGAAGCTTTCTTT.

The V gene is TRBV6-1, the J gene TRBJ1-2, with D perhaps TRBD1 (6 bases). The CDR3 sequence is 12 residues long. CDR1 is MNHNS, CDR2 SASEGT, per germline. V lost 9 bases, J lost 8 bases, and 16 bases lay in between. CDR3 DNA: TGTGCCAGTTACTCCAGGGGATACGGCTACACCTTC. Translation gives CASYSRGYGYTF.

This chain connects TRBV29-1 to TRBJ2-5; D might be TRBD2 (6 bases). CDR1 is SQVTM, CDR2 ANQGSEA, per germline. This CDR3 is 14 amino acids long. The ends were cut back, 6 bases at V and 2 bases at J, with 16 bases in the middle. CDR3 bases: TGCAGCGTCGCAACCGGGACTTTTCAAGAGACCCAGTACTTC. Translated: CSVATGTFQETQYF.

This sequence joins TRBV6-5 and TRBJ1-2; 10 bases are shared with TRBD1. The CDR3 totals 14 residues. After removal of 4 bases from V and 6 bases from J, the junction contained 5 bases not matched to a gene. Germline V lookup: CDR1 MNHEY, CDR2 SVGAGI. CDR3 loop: CASSLNGQGDGYTF. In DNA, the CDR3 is TGTGCCAGCAGTTTAAACGGACAGGGGGATGGCTACACCTTC.

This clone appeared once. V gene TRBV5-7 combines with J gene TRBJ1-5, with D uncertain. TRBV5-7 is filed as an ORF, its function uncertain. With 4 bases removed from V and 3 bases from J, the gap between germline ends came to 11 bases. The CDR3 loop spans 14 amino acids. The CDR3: CASSHTRTNQPQHF. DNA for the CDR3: TGTGCCAGCAGCCATACACGTACCAATCAGCCCCAGCATTTT.

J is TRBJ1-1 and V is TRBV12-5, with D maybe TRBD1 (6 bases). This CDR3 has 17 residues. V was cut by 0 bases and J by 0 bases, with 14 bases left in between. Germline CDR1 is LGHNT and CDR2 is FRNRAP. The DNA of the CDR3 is TGTGCTAGTGGTTTGGTCCGGGTGGGGGGGCTGAACACTGAAGCTTTCTTT. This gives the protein CASGLVRVGGLNTEAFF.

The CDR3 DNA follows: TGTGCCAGCAGTGAATTTGCTGGGGAGGGAGATACGCAGTATTTT. This codes for CASSEFAGEGDTQYF. The J gene is TRBJ2-3, the V gene TRBV25-1; 7 bases agree with TRBD2. The CDR3 has 15 residues. From germline, CDR1 is MGHDK and CDR2 SYGVNS. With V trimmed by 1 base and J by 5 bases, 6 bases remained unmatched.

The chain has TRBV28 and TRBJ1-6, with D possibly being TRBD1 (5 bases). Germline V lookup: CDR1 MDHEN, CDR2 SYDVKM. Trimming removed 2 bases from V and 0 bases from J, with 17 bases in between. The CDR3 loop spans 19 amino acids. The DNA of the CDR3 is TGTGCCAGCAGTTTAACCCCGGACACCCTGAGCTCCTATAATTCACCCCTCCACTTT. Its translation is CASSLTPDTLSSYNSPLHF.

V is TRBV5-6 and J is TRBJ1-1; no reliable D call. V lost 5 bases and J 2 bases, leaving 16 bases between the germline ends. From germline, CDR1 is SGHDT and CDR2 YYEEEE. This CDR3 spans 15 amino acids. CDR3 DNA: TGTGCCAGCAGGCGTCAATATGTATTTAACACTGAAGCTTTCTTT. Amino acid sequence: CASRRQYVFNTEAFF.

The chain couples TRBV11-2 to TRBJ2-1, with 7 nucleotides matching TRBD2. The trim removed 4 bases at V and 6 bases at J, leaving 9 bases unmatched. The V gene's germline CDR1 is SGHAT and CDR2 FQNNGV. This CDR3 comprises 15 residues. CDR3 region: CASSSTSVYFNEQFF. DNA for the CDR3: TGTGCCAGCAGCTCAACTAGCGTCTATTTCAATGAGCAGTTCTTC. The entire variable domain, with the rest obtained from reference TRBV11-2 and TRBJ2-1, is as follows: EAGVAQSPRYKIIEKRQSVAFWCNPISGHATLYWYQQILGQGPKLLIQFQNNGVVDDSQLPKDRFSAERLKGVDSTLKIQPAKLEDSAVYLCASSSTSVYFNEQFFGPGTRLTVL.

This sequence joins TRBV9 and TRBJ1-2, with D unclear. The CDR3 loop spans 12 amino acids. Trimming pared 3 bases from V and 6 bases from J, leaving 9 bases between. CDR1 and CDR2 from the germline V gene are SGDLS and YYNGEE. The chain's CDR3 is CASSAPTDGYTF. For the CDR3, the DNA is TGTGCCAGCAGCGCGCCCACAGATGGCTACACCTTC.

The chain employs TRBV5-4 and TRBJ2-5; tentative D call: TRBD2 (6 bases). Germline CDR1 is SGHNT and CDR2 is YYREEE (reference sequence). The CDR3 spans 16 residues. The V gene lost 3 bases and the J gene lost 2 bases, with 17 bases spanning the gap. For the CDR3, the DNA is TGTGCCAGCAGCTCCGTCCCGGGACTTGTTCAAGAGACCCAGTACTTC. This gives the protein CASSSVPGLVQETQYF.

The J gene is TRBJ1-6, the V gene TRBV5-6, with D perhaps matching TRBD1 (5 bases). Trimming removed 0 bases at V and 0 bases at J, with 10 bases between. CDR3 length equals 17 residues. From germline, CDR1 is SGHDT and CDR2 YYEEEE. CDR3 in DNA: TGTGCCAGCAGCTTGGTGGTTCAGGGCTCCTATAATTCACCCCTCCACTTT. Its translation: CASSLVVQGSYNSPLHF.

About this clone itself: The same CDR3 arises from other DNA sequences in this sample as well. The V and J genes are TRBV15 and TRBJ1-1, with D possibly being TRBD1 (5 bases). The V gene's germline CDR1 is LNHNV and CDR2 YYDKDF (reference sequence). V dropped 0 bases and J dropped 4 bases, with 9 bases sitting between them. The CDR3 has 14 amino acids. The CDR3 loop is CATSRDAGGTEAFF. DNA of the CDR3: TGTGCCACCAGCAGAGATGCGGGGGGCACTGAAGCTTTCTTT. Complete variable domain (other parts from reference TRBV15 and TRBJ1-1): DAMVIQNPRYQVTQFGKPVTLSCSQTLNHNVMYWYQQKSSQAPKLLFHYYDKDFNNEADTPDNFQSRRPNTSFCFLDIRSPGLGDTAMYLCATSRDAGGTEAFFGQGTRLTVV.

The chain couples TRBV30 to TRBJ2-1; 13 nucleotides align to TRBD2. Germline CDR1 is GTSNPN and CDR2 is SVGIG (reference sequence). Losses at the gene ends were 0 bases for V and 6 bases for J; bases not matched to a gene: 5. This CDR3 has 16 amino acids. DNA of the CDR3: TGTGCCTGGAGTGTAACGGGGACTAGCGGGATCAATGAGCAGTTCTTC. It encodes CAWSVTGTSGINEQFF.